Presented here are 21 T cell receptor beta chains from one specimen sequenced in a study of T-cell reconstitution after alpha-beta-depleted transplantation in children. Unique molecular identifiers were used in preparing the TCRbeta library. One entry per CDR3 protein, called by TCRdb with MiXCR from the PCR reads. The data hold 640,000 or so distinct CDR3 sequences, with roughly 15% observed a single time. Sequenced here: PBMCs from the stem cell graft donor, sampled from the stem cell graft. The receptors were gathered from a human donor who donated a stem cell graft to a child with acute myeloid leukemia.

This clonotype was detected ten times or more. V is TRBV6-1 and J is TRBJ2-7; 9 nucleotides line up with TRBD1. V dropped 5 bases and J dropped 3; count of bases not matched to a gene: 11. Per germline, CDR1 MNHNS and CDR2 SASEGT. The CDR3 loop spans 16 amino acids. In DNA, the CDR3 is TGTGCCAGCAGTCCCTTCGGGACAGGGAGCTTCTACGAGCAGTACTTC. Its protein is CASSPFGTGSFYEQYF.

Details on this clonotype: A clone one base away is much larger, so this may be a read error. The V gene is TRBV7-2, the J gene TRBJ2-3; maybe TRBD1 (6 bases). Looked up from germline, CDR1 is SGHTA and CDR2 is FQGNSA. The CDR3 contains 15 residues. CDR3 amino acids: CASSLVGGDTNTQYF. The CDR3, as DNA: TGTGCCAGCAGCTTAGTAGGGGGAGACACAAATACGCAGTATTTT.

This clonotype has a handful of counts. V gene TRBV28 combines with J gene TRBJ2-3; 13 positions match TRBD2. V lost 2 bases to trimming and J lost 4 bases; unmatched junction nucleotides: 0. The CDR3 is 15 amino acids. The germline V gene has CDR1 MDHEN and CDR2 SYDVKM. DNA for the CDR3: TGTGCCAGCAGTTTAGGGACTAGCGGGGCAGATACGCAGTATTTT. Amino acids: CASSLGTSGADTQYF.

This clonotype was seen ten or more times. The J gene is TRBJ2-4, the V gene TRBV20-1, with a tentative D call TRBD2 (6 bases). Per the germline V gene, CDR1 is DFQATT and CDR2 is SNEGSKA (reference sequence). The CDR3 covers 15 residues. Trimming took 3 bases from V and 0 from J, leaving 12 bases between them. As DNA, the CDR3 is TGCAGTGCTAGGGAGGGAAGGGTAGCCAAAAACATTCAGTACTTC. It codes for CSAREGRVAKNIQYF.

At least ten counts were recorded for this clonotype. As DNA, the CDR3 is TGCAGTGCCCTAGGGGACAGATCACAAATTAATTCACCCCTCCACTTT. Translating it yields CSALGDRSQINSPLHF. The chain is built from TRBV20-1 and TRBJ1-6; 7 nucleotides agree with TRBD1. The junction had 14 bases not matched to a gene; V was cut back by 6 bases and J by 6 bases. The CDR3 runs to 16 residues. Germline assignment: CDR1 DFQATT and CDR2 SNEGSKA (reference sequence).

Only a few counts were recorded for this clonotype. The V and J genes are TRBV20-1 and TRBJ2-1; 10 bases are shared with TRBD2. The length of the CDR3 is 15 residues. CDR1 is DFQATT and CDR2 is SNEGSKA in the germline V gene (reference sequence). J was trimmed by 4 bases and V by 6 bases; bases with no gene match: 9. The CDR3 loop is CSARLSGGVYNEQFF. The CDR3 DNA reads TGCAGTGCCAGACTAAGCGGGGGGGTATACAATGAGCAGTTCTTC.

At least ten counts were recorded for this clonotype. The chain employs TRBV6-4 and TRBJ2-3; no clear D. Trimming stripped 3 bases from V and 0 bases from J, with 7 bases between. The CDR3 runs to 14 residues. Per germline, CDR1 MRHNA and CDR2 SNTAGT. This CDR3 is CASSERLSTDTQYF. In DNA form, the CDR3 reads TGTGCCAGCAGTGAGCGTTTGAGCACAGATACGCAGTATTTT.

The V and J genes are TRBV20-1 and TRBJ2-1, with 13 positions matching TRBD2. The CDR3 has 17 residues. Unmatched junction bases numbered 7, after V lost 5 bases and J lost 0 bases. Germline V gene sequence: CDR1 DFQATT, CDR2 SNEGSKA (reference sequence). This CDR3 reads CSARTSGGLSSYNEQFF. CDR3 DNA sequence: TGCAGTGCTCGGACTAGCGGGGGCCTTAGCTCCTACAATGAGCAGTTCTTC.

The rearrangement links TRBV27 to TRBJ2-3, with D possibly matching TRBD1 (5 bases). Germline V lookup: CDR1 MNHEY, CDR2 SMNVEV (reference sequence). Trimming took 3 bases from V and 3 from J, leaving 7 bases between them. CDR3 length: 13 amino acids. Here the CDR3 reads CASSFDRTDTQYF. The CDR3, as DNA: TGTGCCAGCAGTTTTGACAGAACAGATACGCAGTATTTT.

This clonotype was seen more than once but under ten times. The rearrangement joins TRBV4-1 to TRBJ1-6; D is unclear. The V gene lost 2 bases and the J gene lost 9 bases, with 14 bases spanning the gap. The germline V gene encodes CDR1 MGHRA and CDR2 YSYEKL. The CDR3 has 15 amino acids. The CDR3 DNA is TGCGCCAGCAGCCAACCAAGCCTTTTAGGTTCACCCCTCCACTTT. Amino acid sequence: CASSQPSLLGSPLHF.

Here the CDR3 reads CASSPPSEGWSGNTIYF. The CDR3 bases are TGTGCCAGCTCACCCCCTTCGGAGGGTTGGTCTGGAAACACCATATATTTT. The gene calls are TRBV18 and TRBJ1-3; D is unresolved. Trimming took off 3 bases at V and 1 base at J, with 16 bases between the two ends. In germline, CDR1 is KGHSH, CDR2 LQKENI. The CDR3 loop spans 17 amino acids. Filled out from reference TRBV18 and TRBJ1-3, the complete variable domain reads NAGVMQNPRHLVRRRGQEARLRCSPMKGHSHVYWYRQLPEEGLKFMVYLQKENIIDESGMPKERFSAEFPKEGPSILRIQQVVRGDSAAYFCASSPPSEGWSGNTIYFGEGSWLTVV.

This clonotype was detected only a few times. The chain combines TRBV12-3 or TRBV12-4 with TRBJ2-7, with D unclear. V was clipped by 3 bases and J by 6 bases, with 15 bases between them. There are 14 residues in the CDR3. The CDR3 loop is CASSLKGREREQYV. The CDR3 nucleotides read TGTGCCAGCAGTTTGAAGGGAAGAGAACGCGAGCAGTACGTC.

A few counts support this clonotype. V usage is TRBV28 and J usage is TRBJ1-2, with TRBD1 as a possible D gene (6 bases). The CDR3 extends over 13 amino acids. Germline V lookup: CDR1 MDHEN, CDR2 SYDVKM. Trimming cost V 6 bases and J 8 bases, with 16 bases left between them. CDR3 sequence (DNA): TGTGCCAGCAGCTCGGACAGAAATAGCGGCTACACCTTC. This translates into CASSSDRNSGYTF.

In this sample, this clonotype turned up many times. The chain joins TRBV29-1 to TRBJ1-5; the D gene is possibly TRBD1 (5 bases). CDR1 and CDR2 (germline): SQVTM, ANQGSEA. The germline V and J ends were trimmed by 2 bases and 9 bases, with 11 bases remaining between them. This CDR3 has 12 residues. The CDR3 DNA follows: TGCAGCGTTGAAACAGGTAGCGGGCCCCAGCATTTT. Protein: CSVETGSGPQHF. The full variable domain, in which reference TRBV29-1 and TRBJ1-5 provide the parts outside the CDR3, is SAVISQKPSRDICQRGTSLTIQCQVDSQVTMMFWYRQQPGQSLTLIATANQGSEATYESGFVIDKFPISRPNLTFSTLTVSNMSPEDSSIYLCSVETGSGPQHFGDGTRLSIL.

Only a few counts were recorded for this clonotype. The V and J genes are TRBV7-2 and TRBJ2-5; the D call may be TRBD1 or TRBD2 (6 bases each). Germline loops: CDR1 SGHTA, CDR2 FQGNSA. Trimming took 4 bases from V and 5 from J, leaving 20 bases between them. This CDR3 has 16 residues. The CDR3 sequence: CASSSRQRGPGETQYF. Written as DNA, the CDR3 is TGTGCCAGCAGCTCCCGGCAACGGGGGCCCGGGGAGACCCAGTACTTC.

This clonotype appeared many times. The chain uses TRBV10-3 and TRBJ2-2; 7 nucleotides line up with TRBD2. CDR3 length equals 16 residues. V shed 6 bases, J shed 0 bases, and the junction held 7 bases outside the gene matches. Germline V gene data show CDR1 as ENHRY and CDR2 as SYGVKD. The CDR3 spells CAISEGGPPNTGELFF. DNA of the CDR3: TGTGCCATCAGCGAGGGAGGGCCTCCGAACACCGGGGAGCTGTTTTTT.

This clonotype occurred many times. This chain links TRBV5-1 with TRBJ1-1; D is possibly TRBD1 (5 bases). Trimming pared 7 bases from V and 1 base from J, leaving 17 bases between. The CDR3 spans 15 residues. CDR1 is SGHRS and CDR2 is YFSETQ in the germline V gene. The CDR3 coding sequence is TGCGCCAGCCGAATCGGGACGGCTGGGAACACTGAAGCTTTCTTT. Translating it yields CASRIGTAGNTEAFF.

Concerning this clonotype itself: This may stem from a read error, because a much larger clone lies one nucleotide away. This CDR3 reads CCARDPAVGSSYEQYF. As DNA, the CDR3 is TGCTGTGCTAGAGACCCTGCAGTGGGGAGCTCCTACGAGCAGTACTTC. V usage is TRBV20-1 and J usage is TRBJ2-7; D is possibly TRBD2 (5 bases). CDR3 length: 16 amino acids. Germline lookup yields CDR1 DFQATT and CDR2 SNEGSKA (reference sequence).

This clonotype has only a few counts. This chain uses TRBV7-2 with TRBJ2-5; 15 bases line up with TRBD2. CDR3 size: 16 residues. Trimming removed 10 bases from V and 0 bases from J; junction bases left unmatched: 6. The germline V gene encodes CDR1 SGHTA and CDR2 FQGNSA. In DNA, the CDR3 is TGTGCCATCACAGGGACTAGCGGGGGGTACCAAGAGACCCAGTACTTC. Translation gives CAITGTSGGYQETQYF.

At least ten counts were recorded for this clonotype. This chain links TRBV29-1 with TRBJ1-5, with D perhaps TRBD1 (6 bases). Germline V gene data show CDR1 as SQVTM and CDR2 as ANQGSEA. V lost 6 bases to trimming and J lost 1 base, with 7 bases between them. CDR3 length equals 12 residues. CDR3 bases: TGCAGCGTCGGACAGAGCAATCAGCCCCAGCATTTT. Amino acid sequence: CSVGQSNQPQHF.

This clonotype was seen repeatedly, ten times or more. The chain recombines TRBV10-2 with TRBJ1-3; D gene uncertain. The V end was cut by 3 bases, the J end by 4 bases, with 7 bases between. Germline CDR1 is WSHSY and CDR2 is SAAADI. This CDR3 region has 13 residues. Here the CDR3 reads CASSDQRGNTIYF. The CDR3 DNA sequence: TGCGCCAGCAGTGACCAGAGAGGAAACACCATATATTTT.